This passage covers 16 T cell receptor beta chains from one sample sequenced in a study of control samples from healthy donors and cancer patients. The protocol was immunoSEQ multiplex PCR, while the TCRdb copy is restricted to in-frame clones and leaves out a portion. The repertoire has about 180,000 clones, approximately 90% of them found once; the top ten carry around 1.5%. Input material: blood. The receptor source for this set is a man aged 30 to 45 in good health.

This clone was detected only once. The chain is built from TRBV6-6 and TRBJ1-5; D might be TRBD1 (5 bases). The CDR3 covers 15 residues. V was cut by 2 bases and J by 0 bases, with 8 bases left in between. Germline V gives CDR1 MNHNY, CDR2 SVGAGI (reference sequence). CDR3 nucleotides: TGTGCCAGCAGTTACGAGGGACCTAGCAATCAGCCCCAGCATTTT. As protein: CASSYEGPSNQPQHF.

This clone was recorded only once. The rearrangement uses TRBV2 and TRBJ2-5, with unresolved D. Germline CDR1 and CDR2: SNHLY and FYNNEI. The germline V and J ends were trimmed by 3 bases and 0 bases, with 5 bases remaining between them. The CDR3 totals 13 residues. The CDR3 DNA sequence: TGTGCCAGCAGTGACGGACACCAAGAGACCCAGTACTTC. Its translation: CASSDGHQETQYF.

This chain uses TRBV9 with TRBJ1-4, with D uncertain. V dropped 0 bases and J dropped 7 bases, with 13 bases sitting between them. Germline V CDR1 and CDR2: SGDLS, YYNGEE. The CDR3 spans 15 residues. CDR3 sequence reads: CASSVDPGGGEKLFF. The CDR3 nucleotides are TGTGCCAGCAGCGTAGATCCGGGAGGCGGTGAAAAACTGTTTTTT.

Here the CDR3 reads CASGPGHADTQYF. CDR3 DNA sequence: TGTGCTAGTGGGCCAGGGCACGCAGATACGCAGTATTTT. The chain recombines TRBV12-5 with TRBJ2-3; TRBD1 is a possible D gene (5 bases). This CDR3 is built from 13 residues. V was cut by 6 bases and J by 4 bases, with 11 bases left in between. Per germline, CDR1 LGHNT and CDR2 FRNRAP.

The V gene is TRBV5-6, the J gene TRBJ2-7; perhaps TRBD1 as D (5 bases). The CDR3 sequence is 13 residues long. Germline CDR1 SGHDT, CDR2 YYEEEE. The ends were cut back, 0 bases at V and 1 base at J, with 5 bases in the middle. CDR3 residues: CASSLGQSYEQYF. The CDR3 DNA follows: TGTGCCAGCAGCTTGGGACAGTCCTACGAGCAGTACTTC.

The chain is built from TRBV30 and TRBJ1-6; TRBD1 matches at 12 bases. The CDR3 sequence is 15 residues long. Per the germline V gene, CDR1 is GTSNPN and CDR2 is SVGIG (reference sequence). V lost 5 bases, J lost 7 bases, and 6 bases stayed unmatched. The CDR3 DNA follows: TGTGCCTGGGTAAAGGGACAGGGGGCGAATTCACCCCTCCACTTT. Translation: CAWVKGQGANSPLHF.

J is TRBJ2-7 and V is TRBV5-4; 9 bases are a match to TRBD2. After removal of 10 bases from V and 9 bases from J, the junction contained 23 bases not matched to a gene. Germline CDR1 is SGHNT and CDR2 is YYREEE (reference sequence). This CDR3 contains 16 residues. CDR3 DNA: TGTGCCTCCCGTCATTGGGGGGCGGGAGGGCCTGGGGCGCAGTACTTC. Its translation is CASRHWGAGGPGAQYF.

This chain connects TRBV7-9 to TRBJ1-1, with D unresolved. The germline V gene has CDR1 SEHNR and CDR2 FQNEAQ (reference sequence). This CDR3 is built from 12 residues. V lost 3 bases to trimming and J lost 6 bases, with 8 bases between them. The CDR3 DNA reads TGTGCCAGCAGCTTTGTCAGCCCTGAAGCTTTCTTT. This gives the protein CASSFVSPEAFF.

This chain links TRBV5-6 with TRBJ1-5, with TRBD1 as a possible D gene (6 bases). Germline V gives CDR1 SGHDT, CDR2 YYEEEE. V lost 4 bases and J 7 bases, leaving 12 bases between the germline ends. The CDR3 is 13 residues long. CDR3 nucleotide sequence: TGTGCCAGCAGCCTGGACAGCACGCAGCCCCAGCATTTT. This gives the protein CASSLDSTQPQHF.

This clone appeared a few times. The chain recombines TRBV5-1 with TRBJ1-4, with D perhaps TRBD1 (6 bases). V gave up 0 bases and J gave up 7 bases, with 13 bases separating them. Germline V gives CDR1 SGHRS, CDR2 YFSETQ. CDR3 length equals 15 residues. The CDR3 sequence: CASSLAGQGSEKLFF. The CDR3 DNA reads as TGCGCCAGCAGCTTGGCCGGGCAGGGGAGTGAAAAACTGTTTTTT.

In DNA form, the CDR3 reads TGTGCCAGTAGGGTAGGGACTAGCGGGACCTACGAGCAGTACTTC. Translating it yields CASRVGTSGTYEQYF. This chain connects TRBV19 to TRBJ2-7; 13 bases are a match to TRBD2. Germline V gene sequence: CDR1 LNHDA, CDR2 SQIVND (reference sequence). The V gene end was trimmed by 6 bases and the J gene end by 2 bases; junction bases not matched to a gene: 4. CDR3 length: 15 amino acids.

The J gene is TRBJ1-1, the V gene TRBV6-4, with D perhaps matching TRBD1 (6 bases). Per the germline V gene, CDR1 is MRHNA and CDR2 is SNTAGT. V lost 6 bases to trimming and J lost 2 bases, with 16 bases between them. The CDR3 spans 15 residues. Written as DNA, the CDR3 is TGTGCCAGCAGCCCCGATGCAGGGGATAACACTGAAGCTTTCTTT. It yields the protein CASSPDAGDNTEAFF.

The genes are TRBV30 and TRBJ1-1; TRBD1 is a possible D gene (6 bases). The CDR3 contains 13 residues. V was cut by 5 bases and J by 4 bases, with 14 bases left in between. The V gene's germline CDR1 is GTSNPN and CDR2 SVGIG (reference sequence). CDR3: CAWVRVGGTEAFF. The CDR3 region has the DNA TGTGCCTGGGTAAGGGTAGGGGGCACTGAAGCTTTCTTT.

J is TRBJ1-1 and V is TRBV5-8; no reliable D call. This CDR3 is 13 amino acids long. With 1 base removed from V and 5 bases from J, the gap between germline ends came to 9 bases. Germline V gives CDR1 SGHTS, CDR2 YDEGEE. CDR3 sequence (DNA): TGTGCCAGCAGCTTGTTGTATCAAACTGAAGCTTTCTTT. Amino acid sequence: CASSLLYQTEAFF. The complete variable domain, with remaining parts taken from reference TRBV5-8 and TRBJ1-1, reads EAGVTQSPTHLIKTRGQQATLRCSPISGHTSVYWYQQALGLGLQFLLWYDEGEERNRGNFPPRFSGRQFPNYSSELNVNALELEDSALYLCASSLLYQTEAFFGQGTRLTVV.

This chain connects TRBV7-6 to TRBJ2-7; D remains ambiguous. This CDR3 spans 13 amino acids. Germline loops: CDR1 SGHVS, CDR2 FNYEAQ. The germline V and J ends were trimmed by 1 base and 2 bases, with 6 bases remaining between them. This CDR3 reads CASSLGSTYEQYF. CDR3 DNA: TGTGCCAGCAGCTTAGGATCCACCTACGAGCAGTACTTC.

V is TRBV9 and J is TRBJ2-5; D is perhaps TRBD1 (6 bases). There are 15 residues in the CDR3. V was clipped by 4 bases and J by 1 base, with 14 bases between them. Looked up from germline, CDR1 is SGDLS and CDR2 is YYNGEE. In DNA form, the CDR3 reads TGTGCCAGCAGCCTCAGGGGCGGAACCCAAGAGACCCAGTACTTC. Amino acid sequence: CASSLRGGTQETQYF. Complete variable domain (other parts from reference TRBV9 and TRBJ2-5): DSGVTQTPKHLITATGQRVTLRCSPRSGDLSVYWYQQSLDQGLQFLIQYYNGEERAKGNILERFSAQQFPDLHSELNLSSLELGDSALYFCASSLRGGTQETQYFGPGTRLLVL.